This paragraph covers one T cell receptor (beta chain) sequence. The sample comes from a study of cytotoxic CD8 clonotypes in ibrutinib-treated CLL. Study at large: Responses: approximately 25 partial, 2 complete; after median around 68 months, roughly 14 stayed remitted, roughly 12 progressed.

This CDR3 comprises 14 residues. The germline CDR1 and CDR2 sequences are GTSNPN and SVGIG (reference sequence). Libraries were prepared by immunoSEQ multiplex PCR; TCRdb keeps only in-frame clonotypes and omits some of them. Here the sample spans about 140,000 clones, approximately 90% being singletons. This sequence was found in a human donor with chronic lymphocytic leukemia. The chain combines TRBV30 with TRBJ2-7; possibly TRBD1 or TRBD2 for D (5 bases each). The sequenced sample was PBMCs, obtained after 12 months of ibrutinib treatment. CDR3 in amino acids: CASERGPSSGEQYF. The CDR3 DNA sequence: TGTGCTTCCGAGAGGGGACCGAGCTCTGGTGAGCAGTACTTC. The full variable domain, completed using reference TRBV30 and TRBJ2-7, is SQTIHQWPATLVQPVGSPLSLECTVEGTSNPNLYWYRQAAGRGLQLLFYSVGIGQISSEVPQNLSASRPQDRQFILSSKKLLLSDSGFYLCASERGPSSGEQYFGPGTRLTVT.